The 21 T cell receptor beta chains below all came from one sample that was sequenced in a study of T-cell reconstitution after alpha-beta-depleted transplantation in children. Preparing the TCRbeta library involved the use of unique molecular identifiers. Via MiXCR, TCRdb re-called the PCR reads, giving one row per CDR3 protein. The sample yields tens of thousands of distinct CDR3 sequences, about 9% seen once. The sample here was PBMCs, mostly from graft donor cells, taken 60 days after TCRalphabeta/CD19-depleted stem cell transplant. These receptors all come from a male patient between 2 and 10 years old who had a stem cell transplant for chronic granulomatous disease, so the T cells may come from the graft donor.

There are many counts of this clonotype. J is TRBJ1-5 and V is TRBV7-2; 8 nucleotides line up with TRBD1. With 5 bases clipped from V and 0 bases from J, the junction kept 3 bases outside the gene matches. The CDR3 length is 15 residues. Germline CDR1 reads SGHTA; CDR2 reads FQGNSA. The CDR3 here is CASSEGQVSNQPQHF. The CDR3 coding sequence is TGTGCCAGCAGCGAGGGACAGGTTAGCAATCAGCCCCAGCATTTT.

This clonotype was counted many times. The chain has TRBV20-1 and TRBJ2-1; 7 bases line up with TRBD1. This CDR3 spans 14 amino acids. V was clipped by 3 bases and J by 7 bases; unmatched bases: 9. The germline gives CDR1 DFQATT, CDR2 SNEGSKA (reference sequence). The CDR3, as DNA: TGCAGTGCTAGTCAACTCACAGGGGAGAATGAGCAGTTCTTC. Amino acids: CSASQLTGENEQFF.

This clonotype was seen at least ten times. This sequence joins TRBV27 and TRBJ1-5; the match to TRBD1 covers 8 bases. Germline V gene sequence: CDR1 MNHEY, CDR2 SMNVEV (reference sequence). CDR3 length: 16 amino acids. The ends lost 2 bases at V and 5 bases at J; junction bases unmatched: 8. CDR3 loop: CASSLSRGLNDQPQHF. CDR3 nucleotides: TGTGCCAGCAGTTTAAGCAGGGGGCTTAACGATCAGCCCCAGCATTTT.

There are many counts of this clonotype. V and J are TRBV27 and TRBJ2-7; a weak D match, TRBD1 (5 bases). Germline values: CDR1 MNHEY, CDR2 SMNVEV (reference sequence). The CDR3 runs to 12 residues. Trimming took off 3 bases at V and 4 bases at J, with 7 bases between the two ends. CDR3 sequence reads: CASSFSGYEQYF. The CDR3 DNA reads TGTGCCAGCAGTTTTTCAGGGTACGAGCAGTACTTC.

The V and J genes are TRBV3-1 and TRBJ1-6; the D is unclear. Per the germline V gene, CDR1 is LGHDT and CDR2 is YNNKEL (reference sequence). V was trimmed by 0 bases and J by 7 bases, leaving 13 bases between them. The CDR3 has 16 residues. In DNA form, the CDR3 reads TGTGCCAGCAGCCAAGATGGCGGGTTTGGCAATTCACCCCTCCACTTT. This codes for CASSQDGGFGNSPLHF.

J is TRBJ1-5 and V is TRBV30; 8 nucleotides line up with TRBD1. CDR1 and CDR2 from the germline V gene are GTSNPN and SVGIG (reference sequence). The V and J ends lost 0 bases and 2 bases, in that order; junction bases with no gene match: 9. The CDR3 contains 17 residues. CDR3 protein: CAWSVPTGARGNQPQHF. As DNA, the CDR3 is TGTGCCTGGAGTGTCCCGACAGGGGCGAGAGGCAATCAGCCCCAGCATTTT.

This clonotype came up many times. This CDR3 is CASSPGGNTGELFF. The CDR3 coding sequence is TGTGCCAGCTCCCCTGGAGGGAACACCGGGGAGCTGTTTTTT. The chain carries TRBV5-5 and TRBJ2-2; weak D call: TRBD2 (5 bases). CDR3 length: 14 amino acids. Trimming pared 7 bases from V and 1 base from J, leaving 11 bases between. From germline, CDR1 is SGHKS and CDR2 YYEKEE (reference sequence).

In this sample, this clonotype turned up many times. The chain uses TRBV7-2 and TRBJ2-7, with D unresolved. V lost 7 bases to trimming and J lost 2 bases, with 15 bases between them. Germline V CDR1 and CDR2: SGHTA, FQGNSA. This CDR3 spans 14 amino acids. CDR3: CASTLGPGTYEQYF. The CDR3 DNA reads TGTGCCAGCACCTTGGGTCCCGGTACCTACGAGCAGTACTTC.

This clonotype was recorded at least ten times. V usage is TRBV3-1 and J usage is TRBJ1-2, with 8 bases matching TRBD1. Germline CDR1 LGHDT, CDR2 YNNKEL (reference sequence). V shed 0 bases, J shed 4 bases, and the junction held 7 bases outside the gene matches. The CDR3 is made up of 16 amino acids. DNA for the CDR3: TGTGCCAGCAGCCAAGACCCCAGGGGGCAGATCTATGGCTACACCTTC. This gives the protein CASSQDPRGQIYGYTF.

This clonotype was detected many times. V gene TRBV6-2 or TRBV6-3 combines with J gene TRBJ2-3; TRBD2 might be the D (5 bases). There are 16 residues in the CDR3. Trimming left V 6 bases short and J 4 bases short, with 20 bases between. CDR1 MNHEY and CDR2 SVGEGT come from the germline V gene. CDR3: CASRKRGSLISDTQYF. The CDR3 bases are TGTGCCAGCAGAAAACGGGGATCTCTAATTTCAGATACGCAGTATTTT.

This clonotype has a count of ten or more. The genes are TRBV5-5 and TRBJ1-2; 7 bases align to TRBD1. This CDR3 contains 14 residues. V was clipped by 5 bases and J by 0 bases; unmatched bases: 4. Germline CDR1 SGHKS, CDR2 YYEKEE (reference sequence). The CDR3 protein is CASRGGQPNYGYTF. DNA for the CDR3: TGTGCCAGCAGAGGGGGACAGCCTAACTATGGCTACACCTTC.

V usage is TRBV5-4 and J usage is TRBJ2-3; D is possibly TRBD1 or TRBD2 (5 bases each). Germline-derived CDR1 and CDR2 are SGHNT and YYREEE (reference sequence). CDR3 length: 13 amino acids. Deletions cut 5 bases from V and 6 bases from J, with 13 bases between. The CDR3 region has the DNA TGTGCCAGCAGAACCGGGGCGGCGGATACGCAGTATTTT. The encoded protein is CASRTGAADTQYF.

This clonotype was seen at least ten times. The genes are TRBV5-6 and TRBJ2-5, with D unclear. Germline assignment: CDR1 SGHDT and CDR2 YYEEEE. Trimming removed 2 bases at V and 1 base at J, with 9 bases between. The CDR3 has 14 amino acids. CDR3 in amino acids: CASSFTQFQETQYF. The CDR3 coding sequence is TGTGCCAGCAGCTTCACCCAGTTCCAAGAGACCCAGTACTTC.

There are many counts of this clonotype. V usage is TRBV3-1 and J usage is TRBJ2-5; weak D call: TRBD1 (6 bases). The V end lost 1 base, the J end lost 6 bases, and 15 bases lay between the germline ends. Germline CDR1 and CDR2: LGHDT and YNNKEL (reference sequence). The length of the CDR3 is 15 residues. The CDR3 sequence is CASSQGYIGGKTQYF. The DNA for the CDR3 is TGTGCCAGCAGCCAAGGGTATATAGGGGGAAAGACCCAGTACTTC.

At least ten counts were recorded for this clonotype. V and J are TRBV28 and TRBJ1-5; 7 nucleotides line up with TRBD1. The CDR3 has 15 residues. With V trimmed by 1 base and J by 8 bases, 8 bases remained unmatched. Germline CDR1 reads MDHEN; CDR2 reads SYDVKM. The CDR3 sequence: CASSLSTTGTEPQHF. The CDR3 nucleotides read TGTGCCAGCAGTTTATCCACGACAGGGACGGAGCCCCAGCATTTT.

This clonotype was observed at least ten times. Written as DNA, the CDR3 is TGCGCCAGCAGCTTACAGGGGGAGTGGACAGATACGCAGTATTTT. Amino acids: CASSLQGEWTDTQYF. The V and J genes are TRBV5-1 and TRBJ2-3, with TRBD1 matching 8 bases. Per the germline V gene, CDR1 is SGHRS and CDR2 is YFSETQ. V gave up 2 bases and J gave up 3 bases; unmatched junction bases: 5. The CDR3 is made up of 15 amino acids.

At least ten counts were recorded for this clonotype. The J gene is TRBJ1-6, the V gene TRBV4-1; unclear D gene. In germline, CDR1 is MGHRA, CDR2 YSYEKL. This CDR3 has 15 amino acids. The V end lost 0 bases, the J end lost 10 bases, and 13 bases lay between the germline ends. CDR3 DNA: TGCGCCAGCAGCCAAGAGGCGCAGGTTAGGTCACCCCTCCACTTT. This encodes CASSQEAQVRSPLHF.

At least ten counts were recorded for this clonotype. This chain connects TRBV4-3 to TRBJ2-1; 9 bases are shared with TRBD1. The J segment lost 0 bases and the V segment lost 1 base, leaving 4 bases of the junction unmatched. This CDR3 contains 17 residues. Germline lookup yields CDR1 LGHNA and CDR2 YSLEER. The CDR3 DNA reads TGCGCCAGCAGCCAAGGGAAGACAGGGGGCTCCTACAATGAGCAGTTCTTC. This sequence encodes CASSQGKTGGSYNEQFF.

This clonotype came up many times. V gene TRBV4-2 combines with J gene TRBJ2-1; D might be TRBD2 (6 bases). Deletions cut 4 bases from V and 5 bases from J, with 15 bases between. The CDR3 length is 15 residues. In germline, CDR1 is LGHNA, CDR2 YNFKEQ. As DNA, the CDR3 is TGTGCCAGCAGCCGACTTAGCGGAGCAGACAATGAGCAGTTCTTC. This encodes CASSRLSGADNEQFF.

This clonotype was seen ten or more times. The chain has TRBV2 and TRBJ2-1, with 13 bases lining up with TRBD2. Germline assignment: CDR1 SNHLY and CDR2 FYNNEI. This CDR3 has 14 residues. Trimming took 5 bases from V and 13 from J; bases not matched to a gene: 8. CDR3 amino acids: CASSRTSGRTPQFF. As DNA, the CDR3 is TGTGCCAGCAGTCGGACTAGCGGGAGAACCCCTCAGTTCTTC.

This clonotype was seen ten or more times. The chain joins TRBV12-3 or TRBV12-4 to TRBJ1-4, with 7 bases fitting TRBD1. CDR3 size: 16 residues. J lost 4 bases, V lost 6 bases, and 11 bases had no gene match. CDR3 nucleotides: TGTGCCAGCAGCAACCGACAGGGTTCGGGTAATGAAAAACTGTTTTTT. This encodes CASSNRQGSGNEKLFF.